This T cell receptor beta chain was sequenced during a study of CD8 T cells in Susac syndrome. Reverse transcription used about 0.45 to 1 ug RNA and random hexamers. TCRdb re-called the immunoSEQ multiplex PCR reads through MiXCR, storing one row per CDR3 protein. This sample has 150,000 to 200,000 distinct CDR3 sequences, with about 93% found just once. V was shortened by 8 bases and J by 7 bases, with 14 bases between the two germline ends. This CDR3 comprises 13 residues. The TCR originated in a human donor in good health. The rearrangement links TRBV12-3 or TRBV12-4 to TRBJ2-2, with a tentative D call TRBD2 (7 bases). The source material was CD4+ T cells from PBMCs. Written as DNA, the CDR3 is TGTGCCAGCCAAGGGGGGGGTATCGGGGAGCTGTTTTTT. This translates into CASQGGGIGELFF.